Each of the 23 T cell receptor beta chains below was sequenced from the same sample in a study of cytotoxic CD8 clonotypes in ibrutinib-treated CLL. The method was immunoSEQ multiplex PCR; TCRdb's version includes in-frame clones alone and lacks a portion of them. The table records tens of thousands of clones, 60% to 75% of them present only once. The material sequenced was PBMCs, taken after 12 months of ibrutinib treatment. The origin of the receptors is a human donor with chronic lymphocytic leukemia.

This sequence joins TRBV21-1 and TRBJ2-7. TRBV21-1 is tagged as a pseudogene. CDR3 size: 12 residues. CDR3: CASSRGSHEQYF. The CDR3, as DNA: TGTGCCAGCAGCAGGGGGAGCCACGAGCAGTACTTC.

This chain uses TRBV9 with TRBJ2-1, with unresolved D. The CDR3 sequence is 15 residues long. The germline gives CDR1 SGDLS, CDR2 YYNGEE. V lost 0 bases and J 0 bases, leaving 7 bases between the germline ends. DNA for the CDR3: TGTGCCAGCAGCGTAGTCCCGAGCTCCTACAATGAGCAGTTCTTC. This encodes CASSVVPSSYNEQFF.

The gene calls are TRBV28 and TRBJ2-3, with 9 bases matching TRBD2. The germline V gene has CDR1 MDHEN and CDR2 SYDVKM. CDR3 length: 19 amino acids. The ends lost 3 bases at V and 0 bases at J; junction bases unmatched: 13. The CDR3 nucleotides read TGTGCCAGCAGTTTGGGATTAGCCTCGACTAGCGGTAGCACAGATACGCAGTATTTT. Amino acid sequence: CASSLGLASTSGSTDTQYF. Using reference TRBV28 and TRBJ2-3 for the parts outside the CDR3, the full variable domain is DVKVTQSSRYLVKRTGEKVFLECVQDMDHENMFWYRQDPGLGLRLIYFSYDVKMKEKGDIPEGYSVSREKKERFSLILESASTNQTSMYLCASSLGLASTSGSTDTQYFGPGTRLTVL.

This clone was found once. The chain employs TRBV4-3 and TRBJ2-4, with D tentatively TRBD1 (5 bases). The CDR3 has 15 amino acids. Germline lookup yields CDR1 LGHNA and CDR2 YSLEER. Between the trimmed V and J ends, which lost 0 bases and 3 bases, there was a span of 9 bases. The CDR3 sequence is CASSQDGQGKNIQYF. For the CDR3, the DNA is TGCGCCAGCAGCCAAGATGGTCAGGGCAAAAACATTCAGTACTTC.

The chain uses TRBV5-1 and TRBJ2-5, with 12 bases identical to TRBD2. J lost 5 bases, V lost 1 base, and 9 bases had no gene match. This CDR3 has 17 residues. CDR1 is SGHRS, CDR2 YFSETQ, per germline. DNA for the CDR3: TGCGCCAGCAGCTTGTATGCGGCTAGCGGGAGGGGGGAGACCCAGTACTTC. This codes for CASSLYAASGRGETQYF.

The chain joins TRBV11-2 to TRBJ2-2; TRBD1 matches 8 bases. The CDR3 is 15 residues long. J gave up 1 base and V 6 bases, and 4 bases lay outside the gene matches. Germline V gene lookup returns CDR1 SGHAT and CDR2 FQNNGV. The CDR3 DNA is TGTGCCAGCAGACGAGGGACAGGGAACACCGGGGAGCTGTTTTTT. This encodes CASRRGTGNTGELFF.

The sample holds a few counts of this clone. This sequence joins TRBV9 and TRBJ2-3; possibly TRBD2 for D (6 bases). The CDR3 is made up of 13 amino acids. Trimming took 4 bases from V and 5 from J, leaving 11 bases between them. The germline V gene has CDR1 SGDLS and CDR2 YYNGEE. CDR3 protein: CASSTRLGDTQYF. The CDR3 DNA reads as TGTGCCAGCAGCACGAGACTAGGAGATACGCAGTATTTT.

This chain connects TRBV7-2 to TRBJ2-2; D is perhaps TRBD1 or TRBD2 (5 bases each). The length of the CDR3 is 16 residues. Trimming took off 1 base at V and 5 bases at J, with 14 bases between the two ends. Germline V gene lookup returns CDR1 SGHTA and CDR2 FQGNSA. The CDR3 region has the DNA TGTGCCAGCAGCTTAGAATCGGGGCGCTCAACCGGGGAGCTGTTTTTT. As protein: CASSLESGRSTGELFF.

This clone was counted between two and nine times. This chain joins TRBV16 and TRBJ1-5; the D is unclear. V was shortened by 7 bases and J by 4 bases, with 11 bases between the two germline ends. The CDR3 spans 13 residues. In germline, CDR1 is KGHSY, CDR2 FQNENV. The CDR3 loop reads CASTLIRNQPQHF. CDR3 nucleotides: TGTGCCAGCACCCTAATACGAAATCAGCCCCAGCATTTT.

The V gene is TRBV9, the J gene TRBJ2-1, with TRBD2 matching over 12 bases. Germline CDR1 is SGDLS and CDR2 is YYNGEE. The trim removed 4 bases at V and 0 bases at J, leaving 2 bases unmatched. CDR3 length equals 16 residues. The CDR3 reads CASSMTSGSSYNEQFF. DNA of the CDR3: TGTGCCAGCAGCATGACTAGCGGGAGCTCCTACAATGAGCAGTTCTTC.

The V and J genes are TRBV29-1 and TRBJ2-7; 9 bases fit TRBD1. V shed 1 base, J shed 3 bases, and the junction held 1 base outside the gene matches. The germline V gene has CDR1 SQVTM and CDR2 ANQGSEA. CDR3 length: 13 residues. CDR3 sequence: CSVEGGQGYEQYF. In DNA form, the CDR3 reads TGCAGCGTTGAAGGGGGACAGGGCTACGAGCAGTACTTC.

This rearrangement joins TRBV18 to TRBJ1-5; unclear D gene. V lost 5 bases and J lost 6, with 11 bases in between. The germline V gene encodes CDR1 KGHSH and CDR2 LQKENI. CDR3 length: 13 residues. The CDR3 DNA reads TGTGCCAGCTCAGAGGAGGGTATTCAGCCCCAGCATTTT. Translated, it gives CASSEEGIQPQHF.

The chain recombines TRBV4-1 with TRBJ1-2; D is undetermined. This CDR3 has 18 residues. Per the germline V gene, CDR1 is MGHRA and CDR2 is YSYEKL. V lost 3 bases, J lost 5 bases, and 25 bases lay in between. The CDR3 DNA reads as TGCGCCAGCAGCCAGGCCCCGAGAGGAGGAAAAGAGGGTTATGGCTACACCTTC. Its protein is CASSQAPRGGKEGYGYTF.

The chain carries TRBV5-4 and TRBJ2-7; TRBD1 matches 8 bases. V trimming: 2 bases; J trimming: 5 bases; junction bases outside the gene matches: 9. The V gene's germline CDR1 is SGHNT and CDR2 YYREEE (reference sequence). The CDR3 has 15 amino acids. The CDR3 region is CASSFQGAIANEQYF. CDR3 DNA: TGTGCCAGCAGCTTTCAGGGGGCGATAGCCAACGAGCAGTACTTC.

This sequence joins TRBV28 and TRBJ2-7; 9 positions agree with TRBD1. The ends lost 4 bases at V and 2 bases at J; junction bases unmatched: 3. The germline gives CDR1 MDHEN, CDR2 SYDVKM. The CDR3 loop spans 14 amino acids. The CDR3 reads CASSSTGGTYEQYF. In DNA, the CDR3 is TGTGCCAGCAGTTCGACAGGGGGAACCTACGAGCAGTACTTC.

This clone was seen a handful of times. The chain couples TRBV28 to TRBJ2-7; TRBD2 might be the D (6 bases). CDR3 length: 15 residues. CDR1 is MDHEN, CDR2 SYDVKM, per germline. V was clipped by 7 bases and J by 0 bases, with 16 bases between them. CDR3 in amino acids: CASTVSAGTSYEQYF. As DNA, the CDR3 is TGTGCCAGCACCGTTAGCGCGGGGACCTCCTACGAGCAGTACTTC.

V and J are TRBV11-1 and TRBJ2-1; 8 bases align to TRBD2. The germline V gene encodes CDR1 SGHAT and CDR2 FQDESV (reference sequence). CDR3 length: 15 amino acids. The V and J ends lost 5 bases and 2 bases, in that order; junction bases with no gene match: 5. The CDR3 DNA is TGTGCCAGCAGCACGGGAGGGTTAGCCTACAATGAGCAGTTCTTC. Its protein product is CASSTGGLAYNEQFF. The full variable domain, with the rest looked up from reference TRBV11-1 and TRBJ2-1, is EAEVAQSPRYKITEKSQAVAFWCDPISGHATLYWYRQILGQGPELLVQFQDESVVDDSQLPKDRFSAERLKGVDSTLKIQPAELGDSAMYLCASSTGGLAYNEQFFGPGTRLTVL.

The chain recombines TRBV25-1 with TRBJ2-2, with D perhaps matching TRBD1 (7 bases). V lost 6 bases to trimming and J lost 6 bases, with 8 bases between them. Per germline, CDR1 MGHDK and CDR2 SYGVNS. The CDR3 spans 12 residues. The CDR3 DNA reads TGTGCCAGCAGCAGGGGGGCCGGGGAGCTGTTTTTT. This sequence encodes CASSRGAGELFF.

This clone was seen once. The V gene is TRBV18, the J gene TRBJ1-1; unclear D gene. Germline CDR1 and CDR2: KGHSH and LQKENI. Deletions cut 4 bases from V and 1 base from J, with 13 bases between. The CDR3 totals 15 residues. The CDR3 here is CASSRLLVENTEAFF. The CDR3 coding sequence is TGTGCCAGCTCACGTCTTTTGGTGGAGAACACTGAAGCTTTCTTT.

The chain links TRBV18 to TRBJ1-2, with D hard to call. CDR3 length: 15 residues. Trimming stripped 0 bases from V and 0 bases from J, with 8 bases between. CDR1 is KGHSH, CDR2 LQKENI, per germline. The CDR3 spells CASSPPRGSNYGYTF. The CDR3 DNA follows: TGTGCCAGCTCACCACCACGGGGATCTAACTATGGCTACACCTTC.

The rearrangement joins TRBV25-1 to TRBJ2-1; 10 nucleotides align to TRBD2. CDR3 size: 15 residues. V lost 1 base to trimming and J lost 5 bases; unmatched junction nucleotides: 2. CDR1 and CDR2 from the germline V gene are MGHDK and SYGVNS. The CDR3 loop reads CASSESLAGDNEQFF. DNA of the CDR3: TGTGCCAGCAGTGAATCCCTAGCGGGGGACAATGAGCAGTTCTTC.

This clone was detected only a few times. The chain joins TRBV6-1 to TRBJ2-2, with D perhaps TRBD2 (6 bases). The germline V and J ends were trimmed by 0 bases and 10 bases, with 15 bases remaining between them. The V gene's germline CDR1 is MNHNS and CDR2 SASEGT. This CDR3 has 15 amino acids. CDR3 region: CASSEATREVEELFF. Written as DNA, the CDR3 is TGTGCCAGCAGTGAAGCAACCAGGGAGGTCGAGGAGCTGTTTTTT.

This chain uses TRBV28 with TRBJ2-7; the D gene is possibly TRBD1 (6 bases). The CDR3 is 14 amino acids. With 6 bases removed from V and 5 bases from J, the gap between germline ends came to 17 bases. CDR1 is MDHEN, CDR2 SYDVKM, per germline. The CDR3 DNA follows: TGTGCCAGCAGCCCCACATACAGGGTCCACGAGCAGTACTTC. Its translation: CASSPTYRVHEQYF.